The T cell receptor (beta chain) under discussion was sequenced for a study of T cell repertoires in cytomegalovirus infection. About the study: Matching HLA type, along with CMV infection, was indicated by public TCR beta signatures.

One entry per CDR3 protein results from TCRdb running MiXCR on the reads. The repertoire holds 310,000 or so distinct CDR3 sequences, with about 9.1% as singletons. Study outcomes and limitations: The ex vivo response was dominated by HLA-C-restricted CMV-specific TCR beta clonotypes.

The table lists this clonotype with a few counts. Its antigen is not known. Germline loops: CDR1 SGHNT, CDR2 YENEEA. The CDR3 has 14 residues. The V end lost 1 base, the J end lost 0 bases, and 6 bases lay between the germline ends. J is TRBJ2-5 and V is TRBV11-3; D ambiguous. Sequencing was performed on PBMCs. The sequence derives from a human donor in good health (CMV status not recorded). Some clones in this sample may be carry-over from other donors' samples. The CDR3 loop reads CASSLGGNQETQYF. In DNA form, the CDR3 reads TGTGCCAGCAGCTTAGGGGGTAACCAAGAGACCCAGTACTTC.